These 14 T cell receptor beta chains originate from one sample sequenced in a study of CD8+ T cells in alopecia areata. Sequencing templates came from extracted RNA that was reverse transcribed into cDNA. Sequencing was performed with immunoSEQ multiplex PCR; in TCRdb, only in-frame clones are kept and a portion is missing. The repertoire has roughly 180,000 clones, 53% of them found once; the top ten carry about 10%. Treatment defined: oral pan-JAK inhibitor, 5-10 mg twice daily. The sequences come from CD8+ T cells sorted from blood, collected at week 24, from a patient treated with tofacitinib. The receptors were sampled from a human donor with alopecia areata.

This clone was seen a few times. The rearrangement links TRBV2 to TRBJ1-5; D is undetermined. V was pared by 3 bases and J by 4 bases, with 13 bases between. The CDR3 contains 15 residues. Germline lookup yields CDR1 SNHLY and CDR2 FYNNEI. The CDR3 loop is CASSDSIQSNQPQHF. CDR3 nucleotides: TGTGCCAGCAGTGATAGCATCCAAAGTAATCAGCCCCAGCATTTT. Drawing the rest from reference TRBV2 and TRBJ1-5, the complete variable domain is EPEVTQTPSHQVTQMGQEVILRCVPISNHLYFYWYRQILGQKVEFLVSFYNNEISEKSEIFDDQFSVERPDGSNFTLKIRSTKLEDSAMYFCASSDSIQSNQPQHFGDGTRLSIL.

The rearrangement links TRBV10-3 to TRBJ2-7, with 9 bases identical to TRBD1. Looked up from germline, CDR1 is ENHRY and CDR2 is SYGVKD. This CDR3 contains 13 residues. The ends lost 2 bases at V and 6 bases at J; junction bases unmatched: 2. The CDR3 loop reads CAISEGTGFEQYF. The CDR3 DNA reads TGTGCCATCAGTGAGGGGACAGGGTTCGAGCAGTACTTC.

The rearrangement joins TRBV30 to TRBJ1-2, with 11 bases identical to TRBD1. This CDR3 spans 13 amino acids. With 3 bases clipped from V and 7 bases from J, the junction kept 4 bases outside the gene matches. CDR1 and CDR2 (germline): GTSNPN, SVGIG (reference sequence). In nucleotides, the CDR3 is TGTGCCTGGAGGGACAGGGGGCAAATTGGCTACACCTTC. Translation gives CAWRDRGQIGYTF.

The table lists this clone with a count of one. This same CDR3 is encoded by further DNA sequences in the sample. The CDR3 region is CASSSTANYGYTF. CDR3 DNA sequence: TGTGCCAGCAGTTCGACTGCAAACTATGGCTACACCTTC. The J gene is TRBJ1-2, the V gene TRBV6-5, with unresolved D. The CDR3 length is 13 residues. Per the germline V gene, CDR1 is MNHEY and CDR2 is SVGAGI. The V end was cut by 4 bases, the J end by 2 bases, with 8 bases between.

The CDR3 nucleotides read TGTGCCAGCAGTTTAGCTTGGGACGGAAACACTGAAGCTTTCTTT. Its protein product is CASSLAWDGNTEAFF. V gene TRBV27 combines with J gene TRBJ1-1; the D gene is possibly TRBD1 (5 bases). This CDR3 spans 15 amino acids. Germline assignment: CDR1 MNHEY and CDR2 SMNVEV (reference sequence). The V gene lost 2 bases and the J gene lost 2 bases, with 12 bases spanning the gap.

This sequence joins TRBV14 and TRBJ2-3; tentative D call: TRBD2 (6 bases). This CDR3 region has 13 residues. The germline gives CDR1 SGHDN, CDR2 FVKESK. V dropped 1 base and J dropped 6 bases, with 8 bases sitting between them. The CDR3 loop is CASSQGRADTQYF. Here the CDR3 DNA reads TGTGCCAGCAGCCAAGGGAGGGCGGATACGCAGTATTTT.

This clone was seen only once. The chain carries TRBV6-5 and TRBJ2-1; a weak D match, TRBD1 (5 bases). With 2 bases removed from V and 6 bases from J, the gap between germline ends came to 11 bases. The CDR3 extends over 14 amino acids. CDR1 is MNHEY, CDR2 SVGAGI, per germline. The CDR3 sequence is CASSYSQGPNEQFF. The CDR3, as DNA: TGTGCCAGCAGTTACAGTCAGGGCCCCAATGAGCAGTTCTTC.

This chain uses TRBV9 with TRBJ2-1, with 9 bases aligning to TRBD1. The J segment lost 6 bases and the V segment lost 4 bases, leaving 8 bases of the junction unmatched. The CDR3 is 15 amino acids. Germline V CDR1 and CDR2: SGDLS, YYNGEE. CDR3 region: CASSLFGTGSNEQFF. The CDR3 DNA follows: TGTGCCAGCAGCCTTTTCGGGACAGGGAGCAATGAGCAGTTCTTC. The full variable domain, its missing parts supplied by reference TRBV9 and TRBJ2-1, is DSGVTQTPKHLITATGQRVTLRCSPRSGDLSVYWYQQSLDQGLQFLIQYYNGEERAKGNILERFSAQQFPDLHSELNLSSLELGDSALYFCASSLFGTGSNEQFFGPGTRLTVL.

The J gene is TRBJ1-1, the V gene TRBV4-1, with 9 bases identical to TRBD1. Per the germline V gene, CDR1 is MGHRA and CDR2 is YSYEKL. With V trimmed by 1 base and J by 4 bases, 4 bases remained unmatched. The CDR3 length is 15 residues. The CDR3 region has the DNA TGCGCCAGCAGCCAAGTGGACAGGGGCGGCACTGAAGCTTTCTTT. Its protein is CASSQVDRGGTEAFF.

The chain uses TRBV5-1 and TRBJ2-7; 9 nucleotides align to TRBD1. CDR1 and CDR2 (germline): SGHRS, YFSETQ. Germline trimming cut 2 bases from V and 6 bases from J; bases unmatched to any gene: 9. This CDR3 region has 15 residues. CDR3 loop: CASSLSWGQGAEQYF. The CDR3 nucleotides are TGCGCCAGCAGCTTAAGTTGGGGACAGGGTGCCGAGCAGTACTTC.

This clone has more than one count but fewer than ten. The V gene is TRBV29-1, the J gene TRBJ1-2; the D gene is possibly TRBD1 (5 bases). V lost 2 bases and J lost 6, with 10 bases in between. CDR1 SQVTM and CDR2 ANQGSEA come from the germline V gene. The CDR3 runs to 12 residues. CDR3 DNA: TGCAGCGTTGAACAGGGTGGCCATGGCTACACCTTC. This sequence encodes CSVEQGGHGYTF.

This clone was recorded a few times. The chain links TRBV10-2 to TRBJ1-5, with a weak D call TRBD1 (6 bases). V was clipped by 5 bases and J by 5 bases, with 13 bases between them. The CDR3 runs 14 residues. Germline V lookup: CDR1 WSHSY, CDR2 SAAADI. The CDR3 DNA follows: TGCGCCAGCAGTAGAAGGGGGTCGGATCAGCCCCAGCATTTT. As protein: CASSRRGSDQPQHF.

The chain recombines TRBV19 with TRBJ1-1; D call uncertain. Trimming stripped 0 bases from V and 5 bases from J, with 10 bases between. Germline-derived CDR1 and CDR2 are LNHDA and SQIVND (reference sequence). The CDR3 is 14 residues long. The CDR3 DNA reads TGTGCCAGTAGTATAGACCTGGCGGGGACTGAAGCTTTCTTT. Protein: CASSIDLAGTEAFF.

At least ten counts were recorded for this clone. V and J are TRBV27 and TRBJ2-2; D not certain. The germline CDR1 and CDR2 sequences are MNHEY and SMNVEV (reference sequence). This CDR3 has 13 amino acids. The V end was cut by 3 bases, the J end by 3 bases, with 5 bases between. CDR3 in amino acids: CASSFLHTGELFF. The CDR3 region has the DNA TGTGCCAGCAGTTTCCTTCACACCGGGGAGCTGTTTTTT.